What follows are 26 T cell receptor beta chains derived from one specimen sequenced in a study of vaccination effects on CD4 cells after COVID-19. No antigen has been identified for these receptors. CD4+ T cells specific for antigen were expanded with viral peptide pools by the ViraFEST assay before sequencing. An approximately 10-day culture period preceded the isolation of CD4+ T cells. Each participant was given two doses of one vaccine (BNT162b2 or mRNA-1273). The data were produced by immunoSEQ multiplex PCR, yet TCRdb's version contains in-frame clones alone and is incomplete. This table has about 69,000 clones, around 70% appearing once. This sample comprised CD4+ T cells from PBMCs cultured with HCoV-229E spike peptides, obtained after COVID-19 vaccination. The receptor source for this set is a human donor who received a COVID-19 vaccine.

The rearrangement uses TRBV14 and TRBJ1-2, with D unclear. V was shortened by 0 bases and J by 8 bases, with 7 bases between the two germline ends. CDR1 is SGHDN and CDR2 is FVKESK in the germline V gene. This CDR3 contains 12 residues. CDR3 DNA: TGTGCCAGCAGCCAAGATCTACGGGGCTACACCTTC. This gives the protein CASSQDLRGYTF. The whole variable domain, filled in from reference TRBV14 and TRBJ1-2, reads EAGVTQFPSHSVIEKGQTVTLRCDPISGHDNLYWYRRVMGKEIKFLLHFVKESKQDESGMPNNRFLAERTGGTYSTLKVQPAELEDSGVYFCASSQDLRGYTFGSGTRLTVV.

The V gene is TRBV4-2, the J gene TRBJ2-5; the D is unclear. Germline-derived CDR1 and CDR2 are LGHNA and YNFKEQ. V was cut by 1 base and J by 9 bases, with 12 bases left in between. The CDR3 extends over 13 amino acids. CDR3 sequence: CASSQGHGRAQYF. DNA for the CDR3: TGTGCCAGCAGCCAAGGGCACGGCCGGGCCCAGTACTTC.

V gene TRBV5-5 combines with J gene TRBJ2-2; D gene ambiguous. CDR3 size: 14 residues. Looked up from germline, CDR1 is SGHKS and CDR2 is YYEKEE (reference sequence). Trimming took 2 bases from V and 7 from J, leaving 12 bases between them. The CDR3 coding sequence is TGTGCCAGCAGCTTCGGGCAGTTTCGCGGGGAGCTGTTTTTT. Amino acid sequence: CASSFGQFRGELFF.

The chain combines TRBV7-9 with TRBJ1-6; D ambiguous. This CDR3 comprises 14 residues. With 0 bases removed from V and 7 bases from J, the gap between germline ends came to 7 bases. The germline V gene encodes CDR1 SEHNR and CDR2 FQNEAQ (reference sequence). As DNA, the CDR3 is TGTGCCAGCAGCTTAGCAGGGCCCAATTCACCCCTCCACTTT. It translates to CASSLAGPNSPLHF.

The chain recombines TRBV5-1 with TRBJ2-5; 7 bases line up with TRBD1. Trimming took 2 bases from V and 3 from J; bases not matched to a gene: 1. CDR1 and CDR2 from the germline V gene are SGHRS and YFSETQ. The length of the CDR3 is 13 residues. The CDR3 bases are TGCGCCAGCAGCTTTACAGGGGAAGAGACCCAGTACTTC. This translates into CASSFTGEETQYF.

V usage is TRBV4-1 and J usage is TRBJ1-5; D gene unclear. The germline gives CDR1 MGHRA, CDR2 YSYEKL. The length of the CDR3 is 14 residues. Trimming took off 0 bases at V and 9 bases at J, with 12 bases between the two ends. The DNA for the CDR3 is TGCGCCAGCAGCCAAGAGGAGGGAGGGAGGCCCCAGCATTTT. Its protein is CASSQEEGGRPQHF.

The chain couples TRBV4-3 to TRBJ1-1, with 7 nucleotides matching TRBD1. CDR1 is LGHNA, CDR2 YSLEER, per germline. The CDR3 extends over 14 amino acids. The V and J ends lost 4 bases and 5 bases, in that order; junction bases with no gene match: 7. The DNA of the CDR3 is TGCGCCAGCAGCCTCCGGGACAGAGGGACTGAAGCTTTCTTT. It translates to CASSLRDRGTEAFF.

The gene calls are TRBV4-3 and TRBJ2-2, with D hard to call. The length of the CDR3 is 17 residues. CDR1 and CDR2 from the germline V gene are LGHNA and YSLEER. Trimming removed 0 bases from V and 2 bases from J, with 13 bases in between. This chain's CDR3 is CASSQEYWQDNTGELFF. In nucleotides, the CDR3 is TGCGCCAGCAGCCAAGAATATTGGCAGGACAACACCGGGGAGCTGTTTTTT.

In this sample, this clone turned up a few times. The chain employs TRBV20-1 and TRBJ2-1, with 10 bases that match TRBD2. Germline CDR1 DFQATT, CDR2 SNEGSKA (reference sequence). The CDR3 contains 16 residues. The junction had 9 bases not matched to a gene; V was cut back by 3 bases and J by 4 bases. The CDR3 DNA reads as TGCAGTGCTAGTGGGGTCTCTAGCGGGGGATACAATGAGCAGTTCTTC. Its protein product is CSASGVSSGGYNEQFF.

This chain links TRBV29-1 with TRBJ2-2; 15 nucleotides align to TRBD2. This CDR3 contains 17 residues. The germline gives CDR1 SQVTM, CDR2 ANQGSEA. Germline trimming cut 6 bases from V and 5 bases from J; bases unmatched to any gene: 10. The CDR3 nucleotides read TGCAGCGTGGATCCGGGACTAGCGGGGGGTCCAACCGGGGAGCTGTTTTTT. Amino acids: CSVDPGLAGGPTGELFF.

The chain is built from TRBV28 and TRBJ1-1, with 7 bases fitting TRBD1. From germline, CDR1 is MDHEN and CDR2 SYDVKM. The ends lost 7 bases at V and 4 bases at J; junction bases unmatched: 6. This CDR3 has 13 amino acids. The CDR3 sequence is CASIRQGGTEAFF. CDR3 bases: TGTGCCAGCATCAGGCAGGGGGGCACTGAAGCTTTCTTT.

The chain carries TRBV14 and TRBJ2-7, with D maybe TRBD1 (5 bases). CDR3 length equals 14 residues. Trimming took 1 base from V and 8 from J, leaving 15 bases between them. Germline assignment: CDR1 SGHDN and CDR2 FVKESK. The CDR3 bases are TGTGCCAGCAGCCAAGCAGGGTCGACGGGTAAGCAGTACGTC. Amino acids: CASSQAGSTGKQYV.

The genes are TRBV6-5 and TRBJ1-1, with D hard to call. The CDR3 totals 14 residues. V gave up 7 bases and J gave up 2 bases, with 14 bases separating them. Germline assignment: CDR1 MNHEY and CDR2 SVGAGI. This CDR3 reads CASTKYWGNTEAFF. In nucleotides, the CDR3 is TGTGCCAGCACCAAATATTGGGGTAACACTGAAGCTTTCTTT.

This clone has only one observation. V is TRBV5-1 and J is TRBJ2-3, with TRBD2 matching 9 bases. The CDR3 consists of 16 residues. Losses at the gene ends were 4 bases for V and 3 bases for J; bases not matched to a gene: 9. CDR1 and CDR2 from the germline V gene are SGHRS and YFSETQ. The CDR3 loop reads CASSTRVLAGTDTQYF. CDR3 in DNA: TGCGCCAGCAGCACGCGCGTCCTAGCGGGGACAGATACGCAGTATTTT. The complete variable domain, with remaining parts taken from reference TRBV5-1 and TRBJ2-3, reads KAGVTQTPRYLIKTRGQQVTLSCSPISGHRSVSWYQQTPGQGLQFLFEYFSETQRNKGNFPGRFSGRQFSNSRSEMNVSTLELGDSALYLCASSTRVLAGTDTQYFGPGTRLTVL.

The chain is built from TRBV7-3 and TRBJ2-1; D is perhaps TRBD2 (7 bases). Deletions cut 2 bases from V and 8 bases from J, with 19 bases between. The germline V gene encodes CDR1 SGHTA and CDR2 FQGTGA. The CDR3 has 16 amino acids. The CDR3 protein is CASSLWGGGALDEQFF. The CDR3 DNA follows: TGTGCCAGCAGCTTATGGGGCGGGGGCGCCTTGGATGAGCAGTTCTTC.

The DNA for the CDR3 is TGTGCCAGTAGTATAGGACAGGGCGTGGGACCCCAGCATTTT. Translated, it gives CASSIGQGVGPQHF. This chain uses TRBV19 with TRBJ1-5; 7 bases match TRBD1. The germline gives CDR1 LNHDA, CDR2 SQIVND (reference sequence). This CDR3 spans 14 amino acids. V was pared by 1 base and J by 10 bases, with 7 bases of the junction left unmatched.

The CDR3 DNA sequence: TGCGCCAGCAGCCAAGATCGCGTAGGGGCAGGGGAGACCCAGTACTTC. Translated: CASSQDRVGAGETQYF. The V call is TRBV4-1, the J call TRBJ2-5; the D gene is possibly TRBD1 (5 bases). V was clipped by 0 bases and J by 5 bases, with 16 bases between them. Germline V gene data show CDR1 as MGHRA and CDR2 as YSYEKL. The CDR3 has 16 residues.

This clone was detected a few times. CDR3 loop: CASSQVNYGYTF. CDR3 coding DNA: TGTGCCAGCAGCCAAGTCAACTATGGCTACACCTTC. The chain recombines TRBV14 with TRBJ1-2; D is undetermined. The germline V gene encodes CDR1 SGHDN and CDR2 FVKESK. The CDR3 has 12 residues. V was pared by 1 base and J by 2 bases, with 2 bases between.

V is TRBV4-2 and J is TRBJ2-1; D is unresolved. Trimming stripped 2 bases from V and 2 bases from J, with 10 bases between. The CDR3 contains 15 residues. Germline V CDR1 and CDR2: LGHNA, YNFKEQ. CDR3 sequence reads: CASSQRRLPYNEQFF. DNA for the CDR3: TGTGCCAGCAGCCAAAGAAGGCTGCCCTACAATGAGCAGTTCTTC.

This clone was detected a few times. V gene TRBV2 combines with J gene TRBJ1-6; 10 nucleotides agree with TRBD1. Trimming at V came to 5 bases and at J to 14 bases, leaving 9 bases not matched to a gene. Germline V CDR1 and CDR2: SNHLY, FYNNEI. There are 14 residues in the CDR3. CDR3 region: CASSSGQGNRALHF. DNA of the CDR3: TGTGCCAGCAGTTCGGGACAGGGGAATAGGGCCCTCCACTTT.

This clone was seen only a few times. CDR3 in DNA: TGTGCCACGATGGACAGGGGAGCTGGAAACACCATATATTTT. This sequence encodes CATMDRGAGNTIYF. This chain joins TRBV6-6 and TRBJ1-3; 9 nucleotides agree with TRBD1. CDR3 length: 14 residues. The germline V gene has CDR1 MNHNY and CDR2 SVGAGI (reference sequence). The V gene end was trimmed by 10 bases and the J gene end by 2 bases; junction bases not matched to a gene: 6.

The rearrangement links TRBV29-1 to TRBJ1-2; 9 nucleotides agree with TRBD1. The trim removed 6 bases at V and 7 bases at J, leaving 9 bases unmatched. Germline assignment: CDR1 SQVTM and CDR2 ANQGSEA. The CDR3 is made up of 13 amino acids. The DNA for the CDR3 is TGCAGCGTGAGGACAGGGGATGAGAGTGGCTACACCTTC. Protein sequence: CSVRTGDESGYTF.

The CDR3 coding sequence is TGTGCCAGCAGTGCACACGGGGGGGCCGGGGAGCTGTTTTTT. Amino acid sequence: CASSAHGGAGELFF. The rearrangement links TRBV2 to TRBJ2-2; 8 nucleotides line up with TRBD2. Germline CDR1 SNHLY, CDR2 FYNNEI. This CDR3 contains 14 residues. The J segment lost 6 bases and the V segment lost 4 bases, leaving 4 bases of the junction unmatched.

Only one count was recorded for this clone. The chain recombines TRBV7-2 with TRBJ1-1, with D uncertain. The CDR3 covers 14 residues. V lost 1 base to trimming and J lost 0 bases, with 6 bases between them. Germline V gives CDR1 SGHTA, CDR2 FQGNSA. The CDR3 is CASSLGSVNTEAFF. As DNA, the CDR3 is TGTGCCAGCAGCTTAGGGTCAGTGAACACTGAAGCTTTCTTT.

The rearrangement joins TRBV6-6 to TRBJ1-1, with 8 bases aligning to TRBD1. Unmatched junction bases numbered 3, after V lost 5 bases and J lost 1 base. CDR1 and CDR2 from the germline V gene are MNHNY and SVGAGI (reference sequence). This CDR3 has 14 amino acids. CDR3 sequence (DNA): TGTGCCAGCAGTGACAGGGGCCAGAACACTGAAGCTTTCTTT. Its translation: CASSDRGQNTEAFF.

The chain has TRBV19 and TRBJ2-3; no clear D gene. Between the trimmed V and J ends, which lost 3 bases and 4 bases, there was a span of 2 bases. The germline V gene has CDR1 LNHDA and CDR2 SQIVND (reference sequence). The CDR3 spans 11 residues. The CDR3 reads CASSISDTQYF. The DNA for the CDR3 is TGTGCCAGTAGTATCTCAGATACGCAGTATTTT.